The clone carrying this T cell receptor (beta chain) has more than one count but fewer than ten. Antigen specificity is unknown. V gave up 3 bases and J gave up 4 bases; unmatched junction bases: 7. The CDR3 spans 15 residues. The germline CDR1 and CDR2 sequences are LGHDT and YNNKEL (reference sequence). This sample is part of a study of blood T cells in healthy people across ages. On the study more broadly: With template switching, about one barcoded beta molecule was captured per two T cells. Study results and caveats: Estimated diversity that came from one million T cells was considered an underestimate. Relative to aged donors, long-lived donors carried more naive CD4+ cells and displayed higher diversity.

PBMCs, at least 6 million per sample, were isolated. Through a sample-barcoded 5' primer and a J-beta primer mix, a second PCR was run for roughly 6 to 12 cycles. TCRdb fed the 5' RACE reads into MiXCR, producing one record per CDR3 protein. The sample shows approximately 1.5 million distinct CDR3 sequences, around 36% of them seen only once. The specimen sequenced was blood. The clonotype was recovered from a woman under 40 in good health. The J gene is TRBJ2-3, the V gene TRBV3-1; TRBD2 agrees at 7 bases. CDR3 in amino acids: CASSHPDGRSDTQYF. The CDR3 DNA follows: TGTGCCAGCAGCCACCCGGACGGGAGGTCAGATACGCAGTATTTT.